The source of this T cell receptor beta chain is a study of T cells after posttransplantation cyclophosphamide. This clone has at least ten counts. Sequencing was performed with immunoSEQ multiplex PCR; in TCRdb, only in-frame clones are kept and a portion is missing. The profile covers 25,000 to 35,000 clones, none occurring a single time. The CDR3 has 12 residues. V was pared by 0 bases and J by 6 bases, with 6 bases between. Germline V CDR1 and CDR2: MNHNY, SVGAGI (reference sequence). The sample consisted of PBMCs. The V and J genes are TRBV6-6 and TRBJ2-7; D unclear. This clonotype was obtained from a woman aged 25-40 years in good health and a related stem cell transplant donor. The CDR3 region has the DNA TGTGCCAGCAGTTACTCGATCAGCGAGCAGTACTTC. Translating it yields CASSYSISEQYF.